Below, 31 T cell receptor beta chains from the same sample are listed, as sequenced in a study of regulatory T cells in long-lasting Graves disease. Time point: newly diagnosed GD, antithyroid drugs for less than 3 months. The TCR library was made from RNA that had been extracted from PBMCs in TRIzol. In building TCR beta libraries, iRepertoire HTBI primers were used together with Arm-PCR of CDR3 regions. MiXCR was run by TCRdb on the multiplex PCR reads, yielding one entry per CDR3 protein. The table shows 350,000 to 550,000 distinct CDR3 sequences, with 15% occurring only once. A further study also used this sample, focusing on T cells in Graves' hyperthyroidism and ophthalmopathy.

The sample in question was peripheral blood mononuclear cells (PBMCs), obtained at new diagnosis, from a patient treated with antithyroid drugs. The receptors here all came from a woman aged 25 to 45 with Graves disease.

The CDR3 loop reads CASSGGLGGNIQYF. DNA of the CDR3: TGTGCCAGCAGCGGCGGACTAGGAGGGAACATTCAGTACTTC. V and J are TRBV9 and TRBJ2-4, with 7 bases matching TRBD2. The germline V gene has CDR1 SGDLS and CDR2 YYNGEE. This CDR3 has 14 residues. V lost 3 bases, J lost 7 bases, and 7 bases stayed unmatched.

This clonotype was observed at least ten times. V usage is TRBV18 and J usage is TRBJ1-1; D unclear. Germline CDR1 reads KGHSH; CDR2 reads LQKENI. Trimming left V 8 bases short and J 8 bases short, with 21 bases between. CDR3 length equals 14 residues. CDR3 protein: CASPGRFERSEAFF. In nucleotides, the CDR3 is TGTGCCAGCCCAGGTCGTTTCGAGCGCTCCGAAGCTTTCTTT.

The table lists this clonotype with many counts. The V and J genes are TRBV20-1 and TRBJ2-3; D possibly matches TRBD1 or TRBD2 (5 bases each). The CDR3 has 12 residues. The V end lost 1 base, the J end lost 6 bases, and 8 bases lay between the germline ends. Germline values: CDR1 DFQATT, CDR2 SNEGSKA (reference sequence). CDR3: CSARVRGDTQYF. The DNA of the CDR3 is TGCAGTGCTAGAGTGAGGGGTGATACGCAGTATTTT.

This CDR3 is CATNAGTYSNQPQHF. The CDR3 DNA reads as TGTGCCACCAATGCAGGAACCTATAGCAATCAGCCCCAGCATTTT. The chain is built from TRBV15 and TRBJ1-5; D remains ambiguous. This CDR3 contains 15 residues. In germline, CDR1 is LNHNV, CDR2 YYDKDF (reference sequence). V was shortened by 7 bases and J by 0 bases, with 13 bases between the two germline ends.

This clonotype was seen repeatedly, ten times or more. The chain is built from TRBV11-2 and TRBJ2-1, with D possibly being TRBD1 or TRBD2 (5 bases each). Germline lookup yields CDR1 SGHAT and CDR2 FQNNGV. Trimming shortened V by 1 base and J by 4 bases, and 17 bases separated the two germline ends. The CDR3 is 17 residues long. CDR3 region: CASSLAPSGGGYNEQFF. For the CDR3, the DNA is TGTGCCAGCAGCTTAGCCCCCAGTGGGGGTGGGTACAATGAGCAGTTCTTC.

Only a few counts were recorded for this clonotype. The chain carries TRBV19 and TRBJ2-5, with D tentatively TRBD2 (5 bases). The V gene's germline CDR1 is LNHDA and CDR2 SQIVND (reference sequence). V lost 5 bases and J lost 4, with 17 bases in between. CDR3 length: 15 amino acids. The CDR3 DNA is TGTGCCAGTAGTCTAATAGCGTTCCGAGGAGAGACCCAGTACTTC. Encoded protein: CASSLIAFRGETQYF.

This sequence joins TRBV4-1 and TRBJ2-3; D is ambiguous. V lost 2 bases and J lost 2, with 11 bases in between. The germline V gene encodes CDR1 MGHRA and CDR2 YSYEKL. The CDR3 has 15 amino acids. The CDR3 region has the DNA TGCGCCAGCAGCCAACTTGAAGGGAACACAGATACGCAGTATTTT. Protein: CASSQLEGNTDTQYF.

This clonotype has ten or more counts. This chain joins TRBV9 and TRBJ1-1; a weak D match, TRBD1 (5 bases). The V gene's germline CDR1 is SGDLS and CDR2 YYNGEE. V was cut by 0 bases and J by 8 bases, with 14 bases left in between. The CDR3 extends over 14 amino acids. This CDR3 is CASSVVGGGSEAFF. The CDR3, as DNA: TGTGCCAGCAGCGTAGTCGGGGGGGGGAGCGAAGCTTTCTTT.

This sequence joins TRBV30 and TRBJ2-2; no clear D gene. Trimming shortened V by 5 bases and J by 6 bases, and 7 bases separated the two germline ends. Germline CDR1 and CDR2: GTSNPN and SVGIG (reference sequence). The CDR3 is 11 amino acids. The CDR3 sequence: CAWQSSGELFF. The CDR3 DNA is TGTGCCTGGCAGTCCTCCGGGGAGCTGTTTTTT.

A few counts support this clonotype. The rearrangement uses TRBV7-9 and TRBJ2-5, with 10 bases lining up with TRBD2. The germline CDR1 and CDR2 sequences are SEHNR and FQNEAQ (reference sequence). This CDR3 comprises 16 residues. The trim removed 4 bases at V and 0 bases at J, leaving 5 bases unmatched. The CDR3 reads CASSSGTSEYQETQYF. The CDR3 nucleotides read TGTGCCAGCAGCTCCGGGACTAGCGAGTACCAAGAGACCCAGTACTTC.

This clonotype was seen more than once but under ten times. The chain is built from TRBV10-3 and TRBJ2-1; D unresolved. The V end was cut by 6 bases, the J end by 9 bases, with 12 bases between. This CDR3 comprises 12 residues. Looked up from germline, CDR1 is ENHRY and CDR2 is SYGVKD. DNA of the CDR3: TGTGCCATCAGCGCGGCCCTAGGTGAGCAGTTCTTC. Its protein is CAISAALGEQFF.

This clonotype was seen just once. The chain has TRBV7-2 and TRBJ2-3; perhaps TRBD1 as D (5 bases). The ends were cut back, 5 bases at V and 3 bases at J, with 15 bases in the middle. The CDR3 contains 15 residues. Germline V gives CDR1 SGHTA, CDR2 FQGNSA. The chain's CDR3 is CASSPRGARTDTQYF. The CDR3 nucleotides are TGTGCCAGCAGCCCACGTGGGGCCCGAACAGATACGCAGTATTTT.

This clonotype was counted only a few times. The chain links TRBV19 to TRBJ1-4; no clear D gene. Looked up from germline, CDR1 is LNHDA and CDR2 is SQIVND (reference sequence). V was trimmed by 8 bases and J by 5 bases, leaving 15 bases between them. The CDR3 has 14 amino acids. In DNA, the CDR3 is TGTGCCAGTGCGTCGCGGGTCCGGAATGAAAAACTGTTTTTT. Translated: CASASRVRNEKLFF.

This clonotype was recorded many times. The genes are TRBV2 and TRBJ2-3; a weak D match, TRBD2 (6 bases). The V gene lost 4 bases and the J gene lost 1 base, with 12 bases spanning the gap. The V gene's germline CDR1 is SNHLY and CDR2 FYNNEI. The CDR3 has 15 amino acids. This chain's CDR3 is CASSVQTRGTDTQYF. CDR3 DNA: TGTGCCAGCAGTGTGCAGACTAGGGGCACAGATACGCAGTATTTT.

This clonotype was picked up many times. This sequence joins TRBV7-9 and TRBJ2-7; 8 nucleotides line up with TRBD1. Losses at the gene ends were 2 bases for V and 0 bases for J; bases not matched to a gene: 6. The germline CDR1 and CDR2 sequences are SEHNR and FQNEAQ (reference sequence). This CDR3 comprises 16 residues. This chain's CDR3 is CASSLPRQGSSYEQYF. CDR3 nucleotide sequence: TGTGCCAGCAGCTTACCTAGACAGGGGAGCTCCTACGAGCAGTACTTC. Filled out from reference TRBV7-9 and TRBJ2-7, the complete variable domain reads DTGVSQNPRHKITKRGQNVTFRCDPISEHNRLYWYRQTLGQGPEFLTYFQNEAQLEKSRLLSDRFSAERPKGSFSTLEIQRTEQGDSAMYLCASSLPRQGSSYEQYFGPGTRLTVT.

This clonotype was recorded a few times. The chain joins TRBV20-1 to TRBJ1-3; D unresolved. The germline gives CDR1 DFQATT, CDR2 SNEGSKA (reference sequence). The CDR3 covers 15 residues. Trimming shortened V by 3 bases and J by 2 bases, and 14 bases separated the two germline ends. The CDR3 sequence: CSARFHRTAGNTIYF. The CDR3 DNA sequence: TGCAGTGCTAGGTTTCACCGGACCGCTGGAAACACCATATATTTT.

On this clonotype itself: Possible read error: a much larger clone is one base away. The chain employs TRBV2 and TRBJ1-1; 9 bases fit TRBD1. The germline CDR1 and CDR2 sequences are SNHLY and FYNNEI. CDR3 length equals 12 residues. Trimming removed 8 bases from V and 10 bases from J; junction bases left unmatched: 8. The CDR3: CASGGTGLAAFF. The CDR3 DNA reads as TGTGCCAGCGGAGGGACAGGGTTAGCAGCTTTCTTT.

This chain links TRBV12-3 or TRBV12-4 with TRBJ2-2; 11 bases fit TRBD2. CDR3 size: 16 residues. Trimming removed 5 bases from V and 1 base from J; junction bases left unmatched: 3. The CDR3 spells CASSPTSGRNTGELFF. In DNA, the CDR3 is TGTGCCAGCAGTCCAACTAGCGGGAGGAACACCGGGGAGCTGTTTTTT.

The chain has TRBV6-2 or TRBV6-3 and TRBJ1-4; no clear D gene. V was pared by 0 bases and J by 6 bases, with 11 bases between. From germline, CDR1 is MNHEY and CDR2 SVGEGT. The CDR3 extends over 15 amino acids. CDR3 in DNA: TGTGCCAGCAGTTACTCGGGCAGCCACGATGAAAAACTGTTTTTT. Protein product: CASSYSGSHDEKLFF.

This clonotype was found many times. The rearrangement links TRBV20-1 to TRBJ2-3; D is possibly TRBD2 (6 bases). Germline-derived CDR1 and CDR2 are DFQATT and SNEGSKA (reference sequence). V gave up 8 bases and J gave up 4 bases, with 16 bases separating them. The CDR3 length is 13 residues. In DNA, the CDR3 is TGCAGTCCAAGTGCGGGGCTGGCAGATACGCAGTATTTT. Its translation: CSPSAGLADTQYF.

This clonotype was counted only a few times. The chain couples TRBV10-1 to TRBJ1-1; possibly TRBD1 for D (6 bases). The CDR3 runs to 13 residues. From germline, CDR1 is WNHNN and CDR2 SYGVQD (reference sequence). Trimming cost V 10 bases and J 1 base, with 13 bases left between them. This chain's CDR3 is CANRRDTNTEAFF. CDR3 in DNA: TGCGCCAACAGAAGGGACACGAACACTGAAGCTTTCTTT.

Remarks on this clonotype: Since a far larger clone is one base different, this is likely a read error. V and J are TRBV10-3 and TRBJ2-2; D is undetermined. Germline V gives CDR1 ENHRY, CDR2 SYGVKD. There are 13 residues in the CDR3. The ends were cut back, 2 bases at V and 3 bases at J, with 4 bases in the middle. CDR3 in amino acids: CAISERDTGELFF. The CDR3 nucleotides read TGTGCCATCAGTGAGCGGGACACCGGGGAGCTGTTTTTT.

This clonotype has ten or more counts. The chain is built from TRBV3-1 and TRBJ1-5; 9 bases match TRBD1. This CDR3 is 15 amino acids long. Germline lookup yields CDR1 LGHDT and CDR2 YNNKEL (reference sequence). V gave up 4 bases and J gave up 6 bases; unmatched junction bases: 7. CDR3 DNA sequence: TGTGCCAGCAGCCTAGGGACAGGGTTACGTCAGCCCCAGCATTTT. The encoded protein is CASSLGTGLRQPQHF.

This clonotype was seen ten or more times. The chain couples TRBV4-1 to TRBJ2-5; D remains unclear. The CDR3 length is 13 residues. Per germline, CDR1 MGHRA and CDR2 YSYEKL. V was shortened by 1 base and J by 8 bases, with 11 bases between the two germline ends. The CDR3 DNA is TGCGCCAGCAGCCAAGTCCAAGGACCCACCCAGTACTTC. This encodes CASSQVQGPTQYF.

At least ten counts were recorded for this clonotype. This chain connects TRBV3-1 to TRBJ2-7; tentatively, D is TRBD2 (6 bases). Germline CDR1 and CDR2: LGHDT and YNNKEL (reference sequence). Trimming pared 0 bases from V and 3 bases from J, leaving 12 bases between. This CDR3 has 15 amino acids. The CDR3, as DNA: TGTGCCAGCAGCCAAGATGGAGCGGGCAACTACGAGCAGTACTTC. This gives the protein CASSQDGAGNYEQYF.

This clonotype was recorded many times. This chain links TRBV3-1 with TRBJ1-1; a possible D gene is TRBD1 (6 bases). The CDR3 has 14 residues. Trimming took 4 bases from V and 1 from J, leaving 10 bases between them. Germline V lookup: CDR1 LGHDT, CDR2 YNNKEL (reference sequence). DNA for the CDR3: TGTGCCAGCAGCCGGGGGGGGCCGAACACTGAAGCTTTCTTT. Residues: CASSRGGPNTEAFF.

The CDR3: CASSPLLEAGLFSYEQYF. DNA of the CDR3: TGTGCCAGCAGTCCTCTACTTGAGGCGGGGCTATTTTCCTACGAGCAGTACTTC. The chain links TRBV6-4 to TRBJ2-7, with TRBD2 as a possible D gene (6 bases). Germline V gene lookup returns CDR1 MRHNA and CDR2 SNTAGT. Trimming removed 5 bases from V and 1 base from J, with 24 bases in between. This CDR3 region has 18 residues.

CDR3 in amino acids: CASSGQGINNEQFF. The CDR3 region has the DNA TGTGCCAGCAGTGGACAGGGGATCAACAATGAGCAGTTCTTC. This chain connects TRBV25-1 to TRBJ2-1, with TRBD1 identical over 8 bases. This CDR3 comprises 14 residues. Germline CDR1 reads MGHDK; CDR2 reads SYGVNS. Unmatched junction bases numbered 4, after V lost 4 bases and J lost 5 bases.

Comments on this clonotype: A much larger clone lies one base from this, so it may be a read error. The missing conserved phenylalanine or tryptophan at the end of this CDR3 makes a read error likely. The CDR3 DNA sequence: TGTGCCAGCAGTCCCCGTCCGGATACGCAGTATTCT. Amino acid sequence: CASSPRPDTQYS. The rearrangement uses TRBV12-3 or TRBV12-4 and TRBJ2-3; D unclear. The V end was cut by 5 bases, the J end by 6 bases, with 9 bases between. The CDR3 covers 12 residues.

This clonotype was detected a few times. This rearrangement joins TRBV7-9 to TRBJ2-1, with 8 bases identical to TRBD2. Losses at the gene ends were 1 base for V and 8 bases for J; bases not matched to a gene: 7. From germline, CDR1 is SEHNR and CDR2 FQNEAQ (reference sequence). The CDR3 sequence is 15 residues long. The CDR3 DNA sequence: TGTGCCAGCAGCTTAGGGTTAGCGGGATACGATGAGCAGTTCTTC. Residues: CASSLGLAGYDEQFF.

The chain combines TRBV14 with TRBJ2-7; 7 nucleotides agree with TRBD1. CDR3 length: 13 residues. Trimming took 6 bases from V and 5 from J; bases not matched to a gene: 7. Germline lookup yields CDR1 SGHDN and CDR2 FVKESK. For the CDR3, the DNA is TGTGCCAGCAGGCGACAGGGTTTCCACGAGCAGTACTTC. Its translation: CASRRQGFHEQYF.